This T cell receptor (beta chain) was obtained from a study of tumor-infiltrating lymphocytes in primary liver carcinoma. Study findings and constraints: The difference in top-250-clone fraction between tumors and blood was significant, favoring tumors (p = 0.039). For tumor-adjacent and tumor-blood pairs, overlap was less than that seen for tumor region pairs.

On this clonotype: Its antigen is as yet unknown.

Unsorted whole blood yielded the blood RNA, and germline DNA was also extracted. From about 530 ng total RNA, TCR beta cDNA was generated with a primer in the constant region. Three nested multiplex PCR rounds of slightly modified ARM-PCR generated TCR beta libraries. The study ran its first two PCR rounds for about 11 cycles each, using TRBV1-TRBV30 forward primers and a C-beta reverse primer. Each CDR3 protein is one row after TCRdb ran MiXCR on the multiplex PCR reads. Among hundreds of thousands of distinct CDR3 sequences listed, about three fifths were seen once. CDR3 length equals 15 residues. After removal of 5 bases from V and 12 bases from J, the junction contained 14 bases not matched to a gene. Germline V CDR1 and CDR2: MNHEY, SVGEGT.

The chain combines TRBV6-2 or TRBV6-3 with TRBJ2-1; 9 nucleotides match TRBD2. Sequencing was done on a sample of peripheral blood. The TCR sequence derives from a woman aged 25 to 39 with primary liver carcinoma and hepatitis B virus infection. For the CDR3, the DNA is TGTGCCAGCAGTGATCTACTAGCGGGTGGTCATGTGCAGTTCTTC. Protein product: CASSDLLAGGHVQFF.